These 15 T cell receptor beta chains came from one sample sequenced in a study of blood T cell repertoires in COVID-19. Here immunoSEQ multiplex PCR was the method, and the copy in TCRdb shows in-frame clones only, minus some. Of 61,000 or so clones listed, approximately 80% are singletons. The specimen was peripheral blood. These receptors all come from a woman between 65 and 79 years old with acute or convalescent COVID-19.

In regard to this clone: The germline gene is not matched at one end of the junction; a read error may be the cause. The chain employs TRBV7-7 and TRBJ1-1; a weak D match, TRBD1 (6 bases). The V gene's germline CDR1 is SSHAT and CDR2 FNYEAQ (reference sequence). The CDR3 is 14 amino acids. As DNA, the CDR3 is TGTGCTAGCAGCTTATTAAGAGGGGGCACTGAAGCTTTCTTT. Residues: CASSLLRGGTEAFF.

The chain is built from TRBV5-6 and TRBJ1-5; 8 nucleotides agree with TRBD1. The CDR3 consists of 16 residues. CDR1 and CDR2 from the germline V gene are SGHDT and YYEEEE. The ends lost 4 bases at V and 2 bases at J; junction bases unmatched: 8. The CDR3 region has the DNA TGTGCCAGCAGCCCCGACAGGGGAGGAGGCAATCAGCCCCAGCATTTT. This sequence encodes CASSPDRGGGNQPQHF.

The chain recombines TRBV21-1 with TRBJ2-7; the D call TRBD2 from the table was never checked on the DNA. TRBV21-1 counts as a pseudogene. The length of the CDR3 is 10 residues. The CDR3 DNA follows: TGTGCCAGCCGGGCCTACGAGCAGTACTTC. Its translation is CASRAYEQYF.

The chain carries TRBV3-1 (or the pseudogene TRBV3-2) and TRBJ1-3; 8 bases are a match to TRBD1. The germline V gene encodes CDR1 LGHDT and CDR2 YNNKEL (reference sequence). The CDR3 is 14 residues long. V was pared by 8 bases and J by 0 bases, with 3 bases of the junction left unmatched. The CDR3 region has the DNA TGTGCCAGCGAAGGGACAGGCTCTGGAAACACCATATATTTT. Protein sequence: CASEGTGSGNTIYF.

The CDR3 region has the DNA TGTGCCAGCAGACTTGGACAGGCCAACAATGAGCAGTTCTTC. Encoded protein: CASRLGQANNEQFF. The chain has TRBV27 and TRBJ2-1, with 7 bases identical to TRBD1. The V segment lost 6 bases and the J segment 5 bases; nucleotides outside the gene matches: 7. CDR1 is MNHEY, CDR2 SMNVEV, per germline (reference sequence). The CDR3 has 14 residues.

The chain is built from TRBV5-4 and TRBJ2-1, with 15 nucleotides matching TRBD2. V shed 2 bases and J 7 bases; nucleotides not matched to a gene: 1. Germline values: CDR1 SGHNT, CDR2 YYREEE (reference sequence). The CDR3 spans 15 residues. The CDR3 DNA sequence: TGTGCCAGCAGCTTTGGACTAGCGGGGGGGAATGAGCAGTTCTTC. This translates into CASSFGLAGGNEQFF.

This rearrangement joins TRBV9 to TRBJ1-3, with a weak D call TRBD1 (5 bases). Germline V CDR1 and CDR2: SGDLS, YYNGEE. V was trimmed by 3 bases and J by 0 bases, leaving 13 bases between them. This CDR3 has 16 residues. CDR3: CASSADTWASGNTIYF. CDR3 sequence (DNA): TGTGCCAGCAGCGCGGACACATGGGCCTCTGGAAACACCATATATTTT.

The chain couples TRBV27 to TRBJ2-7; D is undetermined. V was trimmed by 3 bases and J by 3 bases, leaving 12 bases between them. CDR1 is MNHEY, CDR2 SMNVEV, per germline (reference sequence). This CDR3 contains 14 residues. DNA of the CDR3: TGTGCCAGCAGTTTCGCACAGTTCAACTACGAGCAGTACTTC. Translated, it gives CASSFAQFNYEQYF.

The genes are TRBV7-2 and TRBJ2-7, with D maybe TRBD2 (7 bases). Trimming pared 2 bases from V and 0 bases from J, leaving 17 bases between. The CDR3 loop spans 17 amino acids. The germline gives CDR1 SGHTA, CDR2 FQGNSA. This CDR3 is CASSLPGGQPDSYEQYF. The CDR3 nucleotides are TGTGCCAGCAGCTTACCGGGAGGACAGCCGGACTCCTACGAGCAGTACTTC. The whole variable domain, remainder taken from reference TRBV7-2 and TRBJ2-7, is GAGVSQSPSNKVTEKGKDVELRCDPISGHTALYWYRQSLGQGLEFLIYFQGNSAPDKSGLPSDRFSAERTGGSVSTLTIQRTQQEDSAVYLCASSLPGGQPDSYEQYFGPGTRLTVT.

This clone was recorded once. The gene calls are TRBV5-1 and TRBJ1-3, with D perhaps TRBD1 (6 bases). Germline assignment: CDR1 SGHRS and CDR2 YFSETQ. The CDR3 covers 15 residues. V shed 0 bases and J shed 4 bases, with 11 bases lying between them. This CDR3 is CASSLVGTQGNTIYF. The DNA of the CDR3 is TGCGCCAGCAGCTTGGTCGGGACACAAGGAAACACCATATATTTT.

This chain links TRBV6-6 with TRBJ1-1, with TRBD1 as a possible D gene (6 bases). The germline V gene has CDR1 MNHNY and CDR2 SVGAGI (reference sequence). Trimming cost V 6 bases and J 3 bases, with 11 bases left between them. CDR3 size: 13 residues. The CDR3 DNA reads as TGTGCCAGCAGGGAAACAGGGTACACTGAAGCTTTCTTT. It specifies CASRETGYTEAFF.

The chain recombines TRBV2 with TRBJ2-2; 10 positions match TRBD2. Germline values: CDR1 SNHLY, CDR2 FYNNEI. This CDR3 spans 14 amino acids. With 7 bases clipped from V and 3 bases from J, the junction kept 2 bases outside the gene matches. The CDR3 DNA is TGTGCCAGCAAGCTAGCGGGGGACACCGGGGAGCTGTTTTTT. This translates into CASKLAGDTGELFF. Looking up the rest from reference TRBV2 and TRBJ2-2 gives the full variable domain: EPEVTQTPSHQVTQMGQEVILRCVPISNHLYFYWYRQILGQKVEFLVSFYNNEISEKSEIFDDQFSVERPDGSNFTLKIRSTKLEDSAMYFCASKLAGDTGELFFGEGSRLTVL.

This chain joins TRBV7-9 and TRBJ2-5; D not certain. CDR1 and CDR2 from the germline V gene are SEHNR and FQNEAQ (reference sequence). Deletions cut 5 bases from V and 5 bases from J, with 12 bases between. The CDR3 covers 13 residues. The CDR3: CASSQTPGETQYF. CDR3 nucleotide sequence: TGTGCCAGCAGCCAGACACCTGGGGAGACCCAGTACTTC. The full variable domain, completed using reference TRBV7-9 and TRBJ2-5, is DTGVSQNPRHKITKRGQNVTFRCDPISEHNRLYWYRQTLGQGPEFLTYFQNEAQLEKSRLLSDRFSAERPKGSFSTLEIQRTEQGDSAMYLCASSQTPGETQYFGPGTRLLVL.

J is TRBJ2-1 and V is TRBV7-2; 9 bases line up with TRBD1. Germline V gene data show CDR1 as SGHTA and CDR2 as FQGNSA. The V gene end was trimmed by 6 bases and the J gene end by 4 bases; junction bases not matched to a gene: 13. The CDR3 consists of 17 residues. In nucleotides, the CDR3 is TGTGCCAGCAGTTATAAATCTCGGGACAGGGCATACAATGAGCAGTTCTTC. Amino acid sequence: CASSYKSRDRAYNEQFF.

The V gene is TRBV5-6, the J gene TRBJ2-2; TRBD2 aligns across 9 bases. V dropped 4 bases and J dropped 6; count of bases not matched to a gene: 4. This CDR3 has 14 amino acids. Germline V gene data show CDR1 as SGHDT and CDR2 as YYEEEE. CDR3 DNA: TGTGCCAGCAGCGCGGGAGGGCTATCCGGGGAGCTGTTTTTT. The encoded protein is CASSAGGLSGELFF.